This T cell receptor beta chain was captured by sequencing in a study of cytomegalovirus exposure and HLA in healthy donors (dated by TCRdb to 2016 to 2017). With respect to the entire study: According to an earlier analysis of a few hundred of the donors, roughly 180 million T cells yielded 120 million or so unique TCR beta sequences and 276 Gb of sequence data. An early release covering around 630 HLA-typed donors comprised about 300 gigabases of sequencing data and tens of millions of unique TCR sequences. To study patterns of TCR occurrence, a later analysis re-analyzed previously published TCR beta repertoires from 550 to 800 donors and added high-resolution HLA genotyping. To decide whether each TCR beta V gene segment behaved as functional or pseudogenic, an earlier analysis of fewer than 750 of the donors relied on high-throughput TCR beta sequencing. The study profiled the T cell repertoires of about 720 subjects by immunosequencing and related them to cytomegalovirus serostatus. Donor age, sex, ethnicity and CMV serostatus were collected together with the repertoire data. Typing coverage differed by locus: A, B, C, DRB1 and DQB1 were typed in roughly 629-630 donors, DQA1 in approximately 520, DPA1 in around 610, and DPB1 in roughly 470. Among the roughly 380 genotyped donors, roughly 80% belonged to the genetic ancestry cluster associated with self-reported Caucasian donors. In addition to the first cohort of several hundred subjects, a separate validation cohort of about 120 different subjects was used. Rather than using new phenotypic data, the later analysis identified candidate immune exposures from TCR beta sequences and from how often those sequences occurred across donors. In a later genetic analysis, genome-wide SNP genotypes for about 55% of the roughly 700 donors were used, and that subset was treated as a discovery cohort. On average, around 230,000 unique TCR beta nucleotide sequences were sequenced per donor among 398 genotyped donors of the cohort, with about 19% of those sequences being non-productive. Roughly 5 DR-DQ haplotypes were handled as single units for association and clustering, since linkage in the cohort was strong. Every discovery cohort repertoire had been produced on one sequencing platform. The study aimed to test whether cataloging public T cell receptors could reveal signatures of past pathogen exposure. The study combined high-throughput TCR immunosequencing, statistical association of individual TCRs with disease status, and machine learning to predict cytomegalovirus infection status. HLA typing covered class I and class II loci at four-digit resolution. Study-level results and caveats: Assigning TCR associations to individual alleles was difficult when HLA alleles, especially DR and DQ, strongly co-occurred. Roughly uniform sequencing depth across donors was assumed in presence/absence analyses, although this assumption may not hold. The authors suggested that the approach could potentially be extended to other disease states and immunological phenotypes. According to a later genetic analysis, donors in an Asian-associated ancestry cluster had fewer N-insertions in productive TCRs than the approximately 630-donor mean. In an earlier analysis of approximately 590 of the donors, most TCR beta V segments were observed in productive rearrangements about 90% or about 30% of the time, broadly matching IMGT annotations. Linkage disequilibrium might explain the correlated functional status among segregating V segments, but an unknown experimental factor could not be excluded. A later analysis associated 16,951 TCR beta sequences with specific HLA alleles at a false discovery rate of 0.05. In a later analysis, most CMV-associated TCR beta chains were found to appear HLA-restricted, with HLA associations seemingly driven largely by CMV exposure. A cluster of highly shared sequence variants was judged likely to be a technical artifact of the sequencing pipeline. Because the 87-base-pair reads could not distinguish some IMGT-functional V segments, including TRBV6-2 and TRBV6-3, those segments were excluded. A total of fewer than 200 TCR beta chains were listed by the study as associated with cytomegalovirus. HLA typing was unavailable for some donors at each locus, so association tests used only the typed subset. In a later analysis, HLA-associated TCR beta chains showed more clonal expansion and lower generation probabilities than non-associated chains that were equally common. This cohort had only TCR beta chains sequenced, and the lack of alpha or paired-chain data limited which features could be detected. Several of the top co-occurrence clusters appeared to be linked to parvovirus B19, influenza, CMV and Epstein-Barr virus, according to a later analysis. For the cohort, immune exposure information was limited to CMV serostatus. The classifier was reported to diagnose cytomegalovirus status with high specificity and sensitivity in both the original cohort and the validation cohort. Three of the identified cytomegalovirus-associated TCR beta chains were confirmed in vitro to be specific for cytomegalovirus antigens. A further reported finding was that TCR beta sequences accurately predicted the HLA-A and HLA-B alleles for most subjects in the first cohort. According to a later analysis, TCR association rates differed among HLA loci, with DRB1 alleles showing the most associated TCRs and HLA-C alleles showing the fewest. An association between a missense DCLRE1C variant and V-gene and J-gene trimming of TCR beta chains was found in a later genetic analysis and replicated in an independent cohort. The earlier analysis of fewer than 750 of the donors excluded about 16 rarely observed V segments, including chromosome 9 orphons, because counts were too low. Most TCR sequences were observed very rarely across donors, whereas some public TCRs were present in many individuals.

V is cut back by 4 bases and J by 5 bases, with 1 base in the junction unmatched. The CDR3 numbers 14 residues from cysteine through phenylalanine. Only the CDR3 part of the read is kept: 42 bases, read in frame from the first base. CDR1 and CDR2 are read off the germline V gene as MNHEY and SVGAGI. Libraries were made using the immunoSEQ multiplex PCR assay. For the multiplex PCR, a mixture combining 60 forward primers for TCR Vbeta segments and 13 reverse primers for TCR Jbeta segments was used. The CDR3 region of rearranged TCR beta genes was amplified from genomic DNA by a multiplex PCR assay. Amplified TCR beta libraries were sequenced as 87-base-pair reads on the Illumina HiSeq System. Per the original workflow: A later analysis tallied roughly 80 million unique TCR beta chains across the approximately 670 repertoires, and some 10 million of those chains were shared by two or more donors. Raw reads were error-corrected and collapsed into unique sequences by a nearest-neighbor algorithm in which closely related sequences were merged to remove PCR and sequencing errors. Alignment of CDR3 sequences to IMGT reference sequences was used to assign V, D and J gene segments. For a sequence to be retained, at least a six-nucleotide match to both a V gene segment and a J gene segment was required. A rearrangement counted as productive if the CDR3 had no stop codons and remained in frame with V and J, and every other rearrangement counted as non-productive. CDR3 was defined by IMGT convention, running from the second conserved V-encoded cysteine to the conserved J-encoded phenylalanine. The earlier analysis of 587 of the donors excluded any sequence lacking an unambiguous match to a single V gene segment. An earlier analysis of several hundred of the donors called V segments functional above 56.7% productive rearrangements and segregating when the between-donor standard deviation exceeded 5%. A statistical classification framework was built for diagnosing cytomegalovirus status from the catalog of TCR beta chain sequences. In a later analysis, V and J genes were assigned by comparing TCR nucleotide sequences against IMGT/GENE-DB human TR gene sequences. The TCRdist pipeline was used in a later analysis to assign CDR3 sequences and most-parsimonious VDJ recombination scenarios. A later analysis defined each TCR beta chain by its CDR3 amino acid sequence plus V-gene family, and excluded reads lacking a unique V-gene family. A later analysis removed nearly 600 highly shared, low-generation-probability nucleotide sequences to deal with suspected cross-contamination and a sequencing artifact. A later analysis calculated a clonal expansion index for each public chain from normalized within-repertoire ranks of inferred template counts. In a later analysis, generation probabilities were computed using a VDJ recombination model fitted to out-of-frame rearrangements, and the results were checked against IGoR. In a later analysis, TCR-TCR, TCR-HLA and TCR-CMV co-occurrence was scored with hypergeometric tests, and a repertoire-size bias correction was applied to TCR pairs. In a later analysis, false discovery rates were estimated by permuting HLA or CMV assignments 20 times. A later analysis grouped co-occurring TCRs with DBSCAN, adding TCRdist sequence similarity when clustering within HLA-allele-positive subsets. For co-occurrence clustering, repertoires with fewer than 30,000 or more than 120,000 public chains were excluded, along with five repertoires with anomalous nucleotide sharing. The clones in this table, taken by TCRdb from immuneACCESS, are in-frame only. Not every clone is retained; where verified, under half of the shortfall comes from an unresolved V gene, and the cause of the rest is unknown. Clonal size and the V and J genes are those of that table, whereas D and trimming came from the DNA. In all, the sample holds 150,000 to 190,000 clones, and roughly 85% of those were seen once. The ten largest clones add up to roughly 2.4% of the sample.

The cohort consisted of 666 healthy bone marrow donors. At the time of sampling, all cohort members were nominally healthy, though unrecorded immune exposures were likely present. The donor was CMV seronegative and was included in the group of around 320 seronegative cohort members. Each donor provided a peripheral blood sample, and peripheral blood mononuclear cells were used for TCR beta sequencing. Genomic DNA was extracted from the blood cell samples with the Qiagen DNeasy Blood Extraction Kit. Comments on this clone: Its recognized antigen is unknown. One base away there is no much larger clone; base qualities are not given.

The sample was PBMCs. The TCR originated in a woman under 30 in good health and CMV-seronegative. The V gene is TRBV6-5 and the J gene is TRBJ2-2, with 10 middle bases fitting TRBD1. CDR3 sequence: CASSWGQGTGELFF. In nucleotides, the sequence is TGTGCCAGCAGTTGGGGACAGGGGACCGGGGAGCTGTTTTTT.